This is a list of T cell receptor beta chains from one sample in a study of post-analysis software for immune sequencing data. Via MiXCR, TCRdb re-called the PCR reads, giving one row per CDR3 protein. This sample yields roughly 650,000 distinct CDR3 sequences, of which 59% are seen a single time; 10% to 12% belongs to the top ten. The sequencing sample was made of blood. Source of these receptors: a girl aged 2-9 years with multiple sclerosis. CDR3s include the opening cysteine and the closing phenylalanine or tryptophan. Clone size is not always given. Where it is, it says once, few, many or a class for expanded clones.

size	V	CDR3
once	TRBV20-1	CTATGLNTEAFF
few	TRBV12-3/TRBV12-4	CASTLPGGNYGYTF
NA	TRBV20-1	CSARVRGSGGLETQYF
NA	TRBV7-2	CASSERGLAGIADTQYF
once	TRBV13	CASSPGLAGAENEQFF
NA	TRBV4-3	CASSQADRVGGELFF
NA	TRBV5-1	CASSLDAGWHNEQFF
NA	TRBV5-1	CASSSLAGRPDTQYF
NA	TRBV7-6	CASSPTGDGRAGYTF
NA	TRBV5-1	CASSAGTDETTDTQYF
NA	TRBV27	CASSLWGVDNQPQHF
NA	TRBV6-6	CASSPPRENTEAFF
few	TRBV29-1	CSVQRQGKDEQFF
few	TRBV7-6	CASTPEAGEGYNEQFF
NA	TRBV7-9	CASSSQGQGPMNEQFF
few	TRBV12-3/TRBV12-4	CASRPRQGPRYGYTF
NA	TRBV9	CASSEGWRGQYGYTF
NA	TRBV5-4	CASSPSPSADTQYF